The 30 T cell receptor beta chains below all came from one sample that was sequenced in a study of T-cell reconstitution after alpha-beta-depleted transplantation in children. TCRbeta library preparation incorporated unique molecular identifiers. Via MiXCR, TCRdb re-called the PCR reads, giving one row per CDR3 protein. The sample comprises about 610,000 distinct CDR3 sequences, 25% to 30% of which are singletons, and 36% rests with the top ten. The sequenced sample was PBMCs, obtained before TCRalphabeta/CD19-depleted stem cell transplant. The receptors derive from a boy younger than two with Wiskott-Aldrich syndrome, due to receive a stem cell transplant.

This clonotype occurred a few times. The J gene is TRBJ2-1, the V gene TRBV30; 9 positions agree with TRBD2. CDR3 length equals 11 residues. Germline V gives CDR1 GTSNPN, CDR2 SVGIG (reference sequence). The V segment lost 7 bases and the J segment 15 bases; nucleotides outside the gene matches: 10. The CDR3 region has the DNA TGTGCCTCCGCTAGCGGGAAAGTGCTGTTCTTC. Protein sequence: CASASGKVLFF.

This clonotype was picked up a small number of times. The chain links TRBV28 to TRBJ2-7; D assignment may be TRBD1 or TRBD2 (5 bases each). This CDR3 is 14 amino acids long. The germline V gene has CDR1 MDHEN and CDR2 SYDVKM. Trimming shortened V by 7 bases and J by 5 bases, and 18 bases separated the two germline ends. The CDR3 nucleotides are TGTGCCAGCACCTCCTTACTAGGGGTAGACGAGCAGTACTTC. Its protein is CASTSLLGVDEQYF. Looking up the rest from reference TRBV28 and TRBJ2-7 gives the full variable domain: DVKVTQSSRYLVKRTGEKVFLECVQDMDHENMFWYRQDPGLGLRLIYFSYDVKMKEKGDIPEGYSVSREKKERFSLILESASTNQTSMYLCASTSLLGVDEQYFGPGTRLTVT.

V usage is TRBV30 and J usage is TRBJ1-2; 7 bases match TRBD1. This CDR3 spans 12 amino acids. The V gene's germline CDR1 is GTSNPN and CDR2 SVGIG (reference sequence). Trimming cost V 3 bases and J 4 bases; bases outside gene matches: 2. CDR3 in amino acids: CAWRTGTYGYTF. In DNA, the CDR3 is TGTGCCTGGAGGACAGGGACCTATGGCTACACCTTC.

The CDR3 sequence: CASSLEVGGTGANVLTF. CDR3 in DNA: TGTGCCAGCAGCTTAGAGGTTGGCGGGACTGGGGCCAACGTCCTGACTTTC. J is TRBJ2-6 and V is TRBV13; TRBD2 might be the D (6 bases). The CDR3 runs 17 residues. Per the germline V gene, CDR1 is PRHDT and CDR2 is FYEKMQ (reference sequence). V was shortened by 1 base and J by 2 bases, with 12 bases between the two germline ends.

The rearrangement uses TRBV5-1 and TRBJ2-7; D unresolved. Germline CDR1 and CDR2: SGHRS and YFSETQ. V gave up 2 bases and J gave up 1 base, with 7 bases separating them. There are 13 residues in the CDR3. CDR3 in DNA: TGCGCCAGCAGCTTTTCGGCGTCCTACGAGCAGTACTTC. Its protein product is CASSFSASYEQYF. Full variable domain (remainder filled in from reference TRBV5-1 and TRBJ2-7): KAGVTQTPRYLIKTRGQQVTLSCSPISGHRSVSWYQQTPGQGLQFLFEYFSETQRNKGNFPGRFSGRQFSNSRSEMNVSTLELGDSALYLCASSFSASYEQYFGPGTRLTVT.

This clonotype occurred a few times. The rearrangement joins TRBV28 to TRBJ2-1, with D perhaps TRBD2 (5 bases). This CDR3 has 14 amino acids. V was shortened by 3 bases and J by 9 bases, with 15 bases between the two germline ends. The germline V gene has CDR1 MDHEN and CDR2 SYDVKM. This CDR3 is CASSFEGPEFEQFF. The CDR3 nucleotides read TGTGCCAGCAGTTTCGAGGGCCCGGAATTTGAGCAGTTCTTC.

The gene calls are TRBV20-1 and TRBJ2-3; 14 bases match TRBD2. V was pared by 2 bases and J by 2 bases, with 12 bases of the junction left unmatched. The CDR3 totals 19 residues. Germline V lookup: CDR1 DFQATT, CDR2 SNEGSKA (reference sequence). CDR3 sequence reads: CSARYPGLAGGFYTDTQYF. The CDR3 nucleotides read TGCAGTGCTAGATACCCCGGACTAGCGGGAGGCTTCTACACAGATACGCAGTATTTT.

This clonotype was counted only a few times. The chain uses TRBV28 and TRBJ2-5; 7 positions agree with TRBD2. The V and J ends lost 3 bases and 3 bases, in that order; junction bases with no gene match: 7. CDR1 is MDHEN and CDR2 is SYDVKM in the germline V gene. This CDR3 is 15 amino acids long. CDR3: CASSFSSSGKETQYF. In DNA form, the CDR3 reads TGTGCCAGCAGTTTCTCGTCTAGCGGAAAAGAGACCCAGTACTTC.

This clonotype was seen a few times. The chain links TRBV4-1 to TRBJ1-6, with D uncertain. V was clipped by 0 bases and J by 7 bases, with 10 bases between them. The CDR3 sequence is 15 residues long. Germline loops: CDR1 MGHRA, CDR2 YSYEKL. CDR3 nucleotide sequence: TGCGCCAGCAGCCAAGATACGAGGGCCAATTCACCCCTCCACTTT. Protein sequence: CASSQDTRANSPLHF.

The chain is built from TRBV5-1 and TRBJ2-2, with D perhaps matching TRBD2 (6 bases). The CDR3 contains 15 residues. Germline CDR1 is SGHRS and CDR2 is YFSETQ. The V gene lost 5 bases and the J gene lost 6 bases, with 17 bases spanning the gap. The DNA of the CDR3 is TGCGCCAGCAGATTGACGGGACTGTCAGCCGGGGAGCTGTTTTTT. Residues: CASRLTGLSAGELFF.

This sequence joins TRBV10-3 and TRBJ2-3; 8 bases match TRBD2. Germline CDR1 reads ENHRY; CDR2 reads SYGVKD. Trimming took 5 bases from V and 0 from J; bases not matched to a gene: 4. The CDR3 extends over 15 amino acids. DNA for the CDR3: TGTGCCATCAGTAGGCCTAGCGGGAGCACAGATACGCAGTATTTT. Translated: CAISRPSGSTDTQYF.

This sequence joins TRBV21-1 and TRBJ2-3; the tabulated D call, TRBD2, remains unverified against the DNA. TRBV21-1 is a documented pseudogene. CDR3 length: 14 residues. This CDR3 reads CASDKLAVTDTQYF. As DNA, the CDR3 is TGTGCCAGCGACAAACTAGCGGTCACAGATACGCAGTATTTT.

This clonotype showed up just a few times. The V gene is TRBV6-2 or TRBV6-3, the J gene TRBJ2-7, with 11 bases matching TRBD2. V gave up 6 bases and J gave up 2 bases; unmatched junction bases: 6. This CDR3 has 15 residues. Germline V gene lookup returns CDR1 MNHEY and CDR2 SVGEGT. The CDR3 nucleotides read TGTGCCAGCAGACTAGCGGGAGCTGGGGCCTACGAGCAGTACTTC. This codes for CASRLAGAGAYEQYF.

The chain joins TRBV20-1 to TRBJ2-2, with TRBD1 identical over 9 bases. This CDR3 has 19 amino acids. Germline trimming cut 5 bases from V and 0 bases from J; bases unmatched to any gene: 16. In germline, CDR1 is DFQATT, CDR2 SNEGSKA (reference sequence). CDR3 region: CSAFFAPGQGRPNTGELFF. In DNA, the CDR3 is TGCAGTGCTTTTTTTGCCCCGGGACAGGGAAGACCGAACACCGGGGAGCTGTTTTTT.

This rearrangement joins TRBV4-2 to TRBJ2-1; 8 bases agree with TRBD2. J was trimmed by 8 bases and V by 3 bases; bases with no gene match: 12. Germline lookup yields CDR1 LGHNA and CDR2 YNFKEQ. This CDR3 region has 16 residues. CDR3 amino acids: CASSQAGSGGGDEQFF. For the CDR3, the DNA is TGTGCCAGCAGCCAGGCGGGAAGCGGGGGAGGAGATGAGCAGTTCTTC.

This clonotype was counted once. The CDR3 reads CASSPDWRAPYEQYF. CDR3 bases: TGTGCCAGTAGTCCCGACTGGAGGGCCCCCTACGAGCAGTACTTC. This rearrangement joins TRBV19 to TRBJ2-7; possible D gene TRBD2, 6 bases. Germline assignment: CDR1 LNHDA and CDR2 SQIVND (reference sequence). The CDR3 runs to 15 residues. The V end lost 5 bases, the J end lost 2 bases, and 16 bases lay between the germline ends.

This CDR3 is CASSYGTAQKGYTF. CDR3 in DNA: TGTGCCAGCAGTTACGGGACAGCCCAAAAAGGCTACACCTTC. V and J are TRBV6-5 and TRBJ1-2; TRBD1 agrees at 7 bases. With V trimmed by 2 bases and J by 8 bases, 8 bases remained unmatched. The CDR3 contains 14 residues. Germline CDR1 and CDR2: MNHEY and SVGAGI.

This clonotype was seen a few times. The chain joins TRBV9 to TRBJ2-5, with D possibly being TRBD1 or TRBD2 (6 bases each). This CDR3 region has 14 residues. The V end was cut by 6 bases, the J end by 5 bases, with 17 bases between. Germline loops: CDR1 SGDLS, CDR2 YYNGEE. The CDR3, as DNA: TGTGCCAGCACCGGAGGGACAACAGGGGAGACCCAGTACTTC. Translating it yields CASTGGTTGETQYF.

CDR3: CASSYPNRVWKNTEAFF. CDR3 coding DNA: TGTGCCAGCAGTTACCCAAACAGGGTCTGGAAGAACACTGAAGCTTTCTTT. The V call is TRBV6-2 or TRBV6-3, the J call TRBJ1-1, with a tentative D call TRBD1 (6 bases). V was clipped by 2 bases and J by 1 base, with 17 bases between them. The CDR3 spans 17 residues. The V gene's germline CDR1 is MNHEY and CDR2 SVGEGT.

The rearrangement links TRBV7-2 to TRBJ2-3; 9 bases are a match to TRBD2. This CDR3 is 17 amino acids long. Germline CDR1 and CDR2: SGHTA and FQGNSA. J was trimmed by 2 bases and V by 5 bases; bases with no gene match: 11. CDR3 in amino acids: CASSQRVLAGFTDTQYF. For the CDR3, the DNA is TGTGCCAGCAGCCAACGTGTCCTAGCGGGATTCACAGATACGCAGTATTTT. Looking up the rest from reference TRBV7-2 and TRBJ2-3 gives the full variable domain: GAGVSQSPSNKVTEKGKDVELRCDPISGHTALYWYRQSLGQGLEFLIYFQGNSAPDKSGLPSDRFSAERTGGSVSTLTIQRTQQEDSAVYLCASSQRVLAGFTDTQYFGPGTRLTVL.

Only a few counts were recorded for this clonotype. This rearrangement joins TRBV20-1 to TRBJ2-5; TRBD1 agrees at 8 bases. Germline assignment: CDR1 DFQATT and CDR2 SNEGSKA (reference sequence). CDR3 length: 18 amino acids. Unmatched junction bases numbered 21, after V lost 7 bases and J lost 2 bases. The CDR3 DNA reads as TGCAGTGGAAAATCAGGGGGCGCTTGGTCCGGAAGACAAGAGACCCAGTACTTC. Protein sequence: CSGKSGGAWSGRQETQYF.

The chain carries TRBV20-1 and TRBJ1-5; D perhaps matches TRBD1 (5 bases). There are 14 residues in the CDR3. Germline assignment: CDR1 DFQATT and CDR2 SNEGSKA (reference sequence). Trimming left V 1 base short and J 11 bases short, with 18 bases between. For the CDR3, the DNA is TGCAGTGCTAGAGCTACAGGACCGGGTCGGTCCCAGCATTTT. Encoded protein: CSARATGPGRSQHF.

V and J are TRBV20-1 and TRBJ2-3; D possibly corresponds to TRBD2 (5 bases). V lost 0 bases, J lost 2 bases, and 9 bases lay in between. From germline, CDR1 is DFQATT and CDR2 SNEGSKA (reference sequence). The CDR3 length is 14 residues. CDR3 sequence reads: CSARDEAATDTQYF. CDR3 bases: TGCAGTGCTAGAGATGAAGCGGCCACAGATACGCAGTATTTT.

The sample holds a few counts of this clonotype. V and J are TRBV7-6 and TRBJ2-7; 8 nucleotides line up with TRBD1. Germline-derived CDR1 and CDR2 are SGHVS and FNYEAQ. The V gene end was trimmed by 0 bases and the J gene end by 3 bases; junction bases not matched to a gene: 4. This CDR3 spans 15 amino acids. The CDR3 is CASSLARTGYYEQYF. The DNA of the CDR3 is TGTGCCAGCAGCTTAGCTAGGACAGGGTACTACGAGCAGTACTTC.

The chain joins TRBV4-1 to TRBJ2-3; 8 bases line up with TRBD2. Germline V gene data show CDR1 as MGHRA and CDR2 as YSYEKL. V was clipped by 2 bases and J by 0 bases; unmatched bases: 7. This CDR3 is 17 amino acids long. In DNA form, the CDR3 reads TGCGCCAGCAGCCAAAGCGGGAGTTATAGCAGCACAGATACGCAGTATTTT. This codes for CASSQSGSYSSTDTQYF.

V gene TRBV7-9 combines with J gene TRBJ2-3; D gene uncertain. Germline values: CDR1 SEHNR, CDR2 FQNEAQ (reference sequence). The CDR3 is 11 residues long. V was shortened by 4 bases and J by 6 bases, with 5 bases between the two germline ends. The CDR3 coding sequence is TGTGCCAGCAGCTCGAAGGATACGCAGTATTTT. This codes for CASSSKDTQYF. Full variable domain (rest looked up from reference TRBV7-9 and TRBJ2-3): DTGVSQNPRHKITKRGQNVTFRCDPISEHNRLYWYRQTLGQGPEFLTYFQNEAQLEKSRLLSDRFSAERPKGSFSTLEIQRTEQGDSAMYLCASSSKDTQYFGPGTRLTVL.

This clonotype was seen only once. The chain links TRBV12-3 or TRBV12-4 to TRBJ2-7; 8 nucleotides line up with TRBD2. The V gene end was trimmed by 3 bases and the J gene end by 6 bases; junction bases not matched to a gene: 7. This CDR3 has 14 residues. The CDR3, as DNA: TGTGCCAGCAGTTTCCGCGGGACTAGTACCGAGCAGTACTTC. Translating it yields CASSFRGTSTEQYF.

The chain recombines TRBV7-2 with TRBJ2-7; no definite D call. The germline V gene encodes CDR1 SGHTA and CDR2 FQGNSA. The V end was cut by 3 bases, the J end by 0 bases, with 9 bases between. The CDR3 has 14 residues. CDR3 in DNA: TGTGCCAGCAGCTTCTCGCAGAGCTCCTACGAGCAGTACTTC. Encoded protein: CASSFSQSSYEQYF. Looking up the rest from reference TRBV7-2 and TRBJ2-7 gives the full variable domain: GAGVSQSPSNKVTEKGKDVELRCDPISGHTALYWYRQSLGQGLEFLIYFQGNSAPDKSGLPSDRFSAERTGGSVSTLTIQRTQQEDSAVYLCASSFSQSSYEQYFGPGTRLTVT.

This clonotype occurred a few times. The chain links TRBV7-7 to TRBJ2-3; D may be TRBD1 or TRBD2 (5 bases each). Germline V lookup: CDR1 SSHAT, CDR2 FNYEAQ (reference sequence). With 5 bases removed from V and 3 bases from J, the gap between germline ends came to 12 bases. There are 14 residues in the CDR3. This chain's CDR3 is CASSPTGRTDTQYF. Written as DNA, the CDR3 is TGTGCCAGCAGCCCGACGGGGCGGACAGATACGCAGTATTTT.

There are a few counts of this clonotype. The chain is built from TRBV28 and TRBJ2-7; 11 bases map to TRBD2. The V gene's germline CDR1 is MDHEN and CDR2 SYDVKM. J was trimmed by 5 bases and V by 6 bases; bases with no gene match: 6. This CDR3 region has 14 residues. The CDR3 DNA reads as TGTGCCAGCAGCCCGCTAGCGGGAGGTGACGAGCAGTACTTC. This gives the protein CASSPLAGGDEQYF.